The present entry profiles one T cell receptor (beta chain) with its context. The sample is drawn from a study of blood T cell dynamics during melanoma immunotherapy. Time point described: pre-treatment baseline. Disease control meant complete response, partial response or stable disease at 12 weeks. The method was immunoSEQ multiplex PCR; TCRdb's version includes in-frame clones alone and lacks a portion of them. This sample has around 15,000 clones, with about 84% found just once. Sequencing used blood, obtained from a patient treated with checkpoint blockade. The sequence was collected from a human donor with melanoma.

The CDR3 nucleotides read TGTGCCAGCAGCCAAGAACAGAACCCAGCCTACGAGCAGTACTTC. This codes for CASSQEQNPAYEQYF. This sequence joins TRBV4-2 and TRBJ2-7, with no clear D. CDR1 is LGHNA and CDR2 is YNFKEQ in the germline V gene. Trimming left V 0 bases short and J 2 bases short, with 11 bases between. The CDR3 spans 15 residues.